This T cell receptor beta chain is from a study of T cells after yellow fever vaccination. Study overall: SMART-Seq v4 Ultra Low Input prepared libraries from low-cell fractions.

CDR1 SGHNT and CDR2 YYREEE come from the germline V gene (reference sequence). The CDR3 contains 12 residues. The V gene end was trimmed by 4 bases and the J gene end by 16 bases; junction bases not matched to a gene: 7. Findings of the study overall: Of the clonotypes, a small share occurred in both CD4 and CD8 compartments. The booster saw the reappearance of most primary-vaccination clones (nearly 98% CD4, 80% to 90% CD8).

TCRdb re-analysed the 5' RACE reads in MiXCR, keeping a single row per CDR3 protein. The profile shows some 350,000 distinct CDR3 sequences, about 4% of them singletons. Ten or more counts support this clonotype. What it recognizes is unknown. This sequence was found in a man aged 18 to 29 who received the YFV17D yellow fever vaccine. Sequenced material: PBMCs, taken 5 days after the yellow fever booster vaccination. The chain recombines TRBV5-4 with TRBJ2-1; 11 bases agree with TRBD2. CDR3 in amino acids: CASSTLAGGQFF. As DNA, the CDR3 is TGTGCCAGCAGCACCTTAGCGGGGGGGCAATTCTTC.